This TCR beta chain appears in the sequencing data of a study of long-term antiretroviral therapy in people with HIV. Overall study results and limits: Pre-ART expanded clones dominated the repertoire at every time point.

V was cut by 3 bases and J by 4 bases, with 16 bases left in between. The CDR3 is 16 amino acids. Germline CDR1 is MGHRA and CDR2 is YSYEKL. As for this clone: Its antigen remains unidentified.

Survey level was the resolution at which the v3.0 immunoSEQ assay ran. The protocol was immunoSEQ multiplex PCR, while the TCRdb copy is restricted to in-frame clones and leaves out a portion. The sample has about 29,000 clones, approximately 95% seen once; the top ten hold around 7.4%. This chain uses TRBV4-1 with TRBJ1-3; D call uncertain. Here the sequenced sample was unsorted PBMCs, taken 5.3 years after starting antiretroviral therapy. The clonotype originates from a man aged 30 to 45 with HIV. CDR3: CASSQSPPDRGNTIYF. The CDR3 nucleotides are TGCGCCAGCAGCCAGTCCCCGCCGGACCGGGGAAACACCATATATTTT.